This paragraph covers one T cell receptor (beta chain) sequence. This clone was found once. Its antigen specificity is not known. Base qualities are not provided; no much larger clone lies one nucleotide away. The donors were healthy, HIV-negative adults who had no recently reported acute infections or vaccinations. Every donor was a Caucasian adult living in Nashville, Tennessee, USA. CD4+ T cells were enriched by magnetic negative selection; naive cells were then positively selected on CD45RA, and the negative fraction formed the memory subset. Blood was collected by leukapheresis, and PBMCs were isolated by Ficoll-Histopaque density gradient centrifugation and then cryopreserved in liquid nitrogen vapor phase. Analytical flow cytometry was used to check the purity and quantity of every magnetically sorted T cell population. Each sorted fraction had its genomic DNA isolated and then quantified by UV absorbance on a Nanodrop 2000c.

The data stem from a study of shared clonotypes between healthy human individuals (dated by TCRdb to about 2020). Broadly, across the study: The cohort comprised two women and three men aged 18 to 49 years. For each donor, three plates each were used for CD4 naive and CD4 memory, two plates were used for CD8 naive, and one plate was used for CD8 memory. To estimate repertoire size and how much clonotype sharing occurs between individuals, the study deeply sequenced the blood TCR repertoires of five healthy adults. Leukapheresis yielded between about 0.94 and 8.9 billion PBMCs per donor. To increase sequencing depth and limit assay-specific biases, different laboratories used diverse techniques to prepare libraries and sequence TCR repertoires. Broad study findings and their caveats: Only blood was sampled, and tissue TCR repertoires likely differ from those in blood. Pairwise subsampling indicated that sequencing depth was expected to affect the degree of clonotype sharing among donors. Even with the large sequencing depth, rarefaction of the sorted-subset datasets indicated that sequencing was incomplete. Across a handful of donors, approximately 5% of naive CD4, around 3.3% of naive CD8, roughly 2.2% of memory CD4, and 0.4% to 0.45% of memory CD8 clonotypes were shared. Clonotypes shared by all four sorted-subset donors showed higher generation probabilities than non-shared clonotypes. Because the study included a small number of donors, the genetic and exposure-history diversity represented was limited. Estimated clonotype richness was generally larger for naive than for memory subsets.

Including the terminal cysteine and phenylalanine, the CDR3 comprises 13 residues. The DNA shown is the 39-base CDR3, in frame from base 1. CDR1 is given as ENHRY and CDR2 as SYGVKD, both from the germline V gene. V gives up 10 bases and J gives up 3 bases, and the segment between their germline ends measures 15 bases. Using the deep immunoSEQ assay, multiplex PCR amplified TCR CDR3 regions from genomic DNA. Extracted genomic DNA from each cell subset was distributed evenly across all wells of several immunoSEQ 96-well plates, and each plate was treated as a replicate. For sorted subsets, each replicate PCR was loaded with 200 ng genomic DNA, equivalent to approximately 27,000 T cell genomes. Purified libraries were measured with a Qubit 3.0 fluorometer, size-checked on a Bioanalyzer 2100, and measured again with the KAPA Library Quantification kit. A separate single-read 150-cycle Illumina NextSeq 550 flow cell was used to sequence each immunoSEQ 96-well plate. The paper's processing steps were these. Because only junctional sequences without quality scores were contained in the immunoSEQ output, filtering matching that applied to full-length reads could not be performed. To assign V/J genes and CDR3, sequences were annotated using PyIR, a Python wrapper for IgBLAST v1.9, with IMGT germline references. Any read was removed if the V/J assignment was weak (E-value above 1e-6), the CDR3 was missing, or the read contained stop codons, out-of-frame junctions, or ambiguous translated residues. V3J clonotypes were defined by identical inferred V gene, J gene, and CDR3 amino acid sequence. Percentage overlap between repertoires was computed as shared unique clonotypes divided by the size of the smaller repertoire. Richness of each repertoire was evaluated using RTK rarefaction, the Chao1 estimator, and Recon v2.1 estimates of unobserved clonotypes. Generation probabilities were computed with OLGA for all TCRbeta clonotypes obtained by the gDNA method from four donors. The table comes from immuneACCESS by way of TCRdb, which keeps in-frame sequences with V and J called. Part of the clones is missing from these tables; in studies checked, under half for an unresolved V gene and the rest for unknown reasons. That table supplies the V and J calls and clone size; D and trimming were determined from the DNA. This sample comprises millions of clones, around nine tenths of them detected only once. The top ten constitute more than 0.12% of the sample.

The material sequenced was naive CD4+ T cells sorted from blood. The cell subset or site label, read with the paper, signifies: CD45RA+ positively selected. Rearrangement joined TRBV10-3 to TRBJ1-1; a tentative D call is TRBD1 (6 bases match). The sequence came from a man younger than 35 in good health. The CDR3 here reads CATGPGHDTEAFF. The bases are TGTGCCACCGGACCGGGACACGACACTGAAGCTTTCTTT.